This T cell receptor (beta chain) was obtained from a study of T cell repertoires in cytomegalovirus infection. Study in general: CMV infection plus the matching HLA type was flagged by public TCR beta signatures.

Study-wide results and caveats: Cumulative frequency of public TCR beta families picked out carriers of CMV plus the relevant HLA. Ex vivo, HLA-C-restricted CMV-specific TCR beta clonotypes prevailed over the rest of the response.

TCRdb recomputed calls from the reads with MiXCR, one row per CDR3 protein. The repertoire holds a few hundred thousand distinct CDR3 sequences, with around a quarter as singletons. For this clonotype: Its target is unknown.

The CDR3 is made up of 18 amino acids. Looked up from germline, CDR1 is MNHNS and CDR2 is SASEGT. The V and J ends lost 5 bases and 3 bases respectively, with 25 bases between them. Sequenced input: PBMCs. The rearrangement joins TRBV6-1 to TRBJ1-1, with a weak D call TRBD1 (5 bases). The TCR sequence derives from a human donor in good health (CMV status not recorded). Some clones in this sample may be carry-over from other donors' samples. The CDR3 DNA follows: TGTGCCAGCAGTCGAAAGTACCGGGGCTCGAGTTCCTACACTGAAGCTTTCTTT. It specifies CASSRKYRGSSSYTEAFF.